This note documents a single T cell receptor (beta chain) sequence. Its antigen is not identified. The data originate from a study of chemoradiotherapy in HPV16-positive cancers. Overall study: Functional T-cell assays on a couple of HPV16-positive patients' cells defined candidate HPV-specific clones and common TCR motifs.

Study-level findings and limits: HPV-responsive T-cell expansion during chemoradiotherapy was linked to improved recurrence-free survival in HPV16-positive patients. During treatment, candidate HPV-specific clones and E7-related motifs expanded in tumor.

This CDR3 region has 14 residues. J was trimmed by 6 bases and V by 4 bases; bases with no gene match: 6. The germline gives CDR1 SGHDT, CDR2 YYEEEE. The method was immunoSEQ multiplex PCR; TCRdb's version includes in-frame clones alone and lacks a portion of them. The sample holds tens of thousands of clones, 89% seen once. Samples were taken several times over chemoradiotherapy. V gene TRBV5-6 combines with J gene TRBJ2-7, with 11 bases matching TRBD1. The receptor was derived from a human donor with HPV-associated anogenital cancer. The input for sequencing was blood, taken from a patient who underwent chemoradiotherapy. The CDR3 is CASSQDRGLSEQYF. CDR3 bases: TGTGCCAGCAGCCAGGACAGGGGGCTATCCGAGCAGTACTTC.